Below are 18 T cell receptor beta chains sequenced from a single sample in a study of regulatory T cells in long-lasting Graves disease. The time point denotes: newly diagnosed GD, antithyroid drugs for less than 3 months. RNA isolated from PBMCs was used to make the TCR library. For TCR beta, libraries came from iRepertoire HTBI primers and Arm-PCR of CDR3 regions. From the multiplex PCR reads, TCRdb called clonotypes with MiXCR, one entry per CDR3 protein. The repertoire holds 550,000 to 700,000 distinct CDR3 sequences, with approximately 16% as singletons. This sample also belongs to another study, concerning T cells in Graves' hyperthyroidism and ophthalmopathy.

Sequences were derived from peripheral blood mononuclear cells (PBMCs), sampled at new diagnosis, from a patient treated with antithyroid drugs. These TCRs come from a man aged 18 to 29 with Graves disease.

This clonotype was found a few times. The genes are TRBV4-2 and TRBJ2-7; tentative D call: TRBD2 (5 bases). This CDR3 spans 14 amino acids. Germline lookup yields CDR1 LGHNA and CDR2 YNFKEQ. V was trimmed by 0 bases and J by 7 bases, leaving 13 bases between them. Written as DNA, the CDR3 is TGTGCCAGCAGCCAAGAGCGGGCCGATCGGGAGCAGTACTTC. Translating it yields CASSQERADREQYF.

V gene TRBV24-1 combines with J gene TRBJ2-1; TRBD2 agrees at 8 bases. Germline lookup yields CDR1 KGHDR and CDR2 SFDVKD. Losses at the gene ends were 4 bases for V and 7 bases for J; bases not matched to a gene: 11. This CDR3 is 16 amino acids long. Here the CDR3 DNA reads TGTGCCACCAGTGACGTAAGCAGCGGGAGTGGTAATGAGCAGTTCTTC. It codes for CATSDVSSGSGNEQFF.

This clonotype was found many times. The DNA for the CDR3 is TGCGCCAGCAGCTTGATGCGGGATTCCTACAATGAGCAGTTCTTC. Encoded protein: CASSLMRDSYNEQFF. The chain has TRBV5-1 and TRBJ2-1, with a possible D match to TRBD2 (6 bases). Trimming cost V 1 base and J 1 base, with 9 bases left between them. The germline gives CDR1 SGHRS, CDR2 YFSETQ. The CDR3 covers 15 residues.

The V call is TRBV27, the J call TRBJ2-2; 10 bases map to TRBD1. Germline V gene lookup returns CDR1 MNHEY and CDR2 SMNVEV (reference sequence). There are 15 residues in the CDR3. After removal of 4 bases from V and 7 bases from J, the junction contained 6 bases not matched to a gene. Here the CDR3 reads CASSWGQGILGELFF. CDR3 coding DNA: TGTGCCAGCAGTTGGGGACAGGGGATCCTCGGGGAGCTGTTTTTT.

The table lists this clonotype with many counts. This chain uses TRBV28 with TRBJ2-6; tentative D call: TRBD1 (6 bases). The germline V gene encodes CDR1 MDHEN and CDR2 SYDVKM. The V end lost 6 bases, the J end lost 0 bases, and 15 bases lay between the germline ends. The CDR3 length is 17 residues. In DNA, the CDR3 is TGTGCCAGCAGGCGTGGACAGCGTTACTCTGGGGCCAACGTCCTGACTTTC. This translates into CASRRGQRYSGANVLTF.

This clonotype was counted at least ten times. This sequence joins TRBV19 and TRBJ1-5; D is ambiguous. The V gene's germline CDR1 is LNHDA and CDR2 SQIVND (reference sequence). This CDR3 is built from 15 residues. Trimming left V 5 bases short and J 0 bases short, with 11 bases between. The CDR3 DNA sequence: TGTGCCAGTAGTTGGACCGAGATTAGCAATCAGCCCCAGCATTTT. Protein: CASSWTEISNQPQHF. Full variable domain (rest looked up from reference TRBV19 and TRBJ1-5): DGGITQSPKYLFRKEGQNVTLSCEQNLNHDAMYWYRQDPGQGLRLIYYSQIVNDFQKGDIAEGYSVSREKKESFPLTVTSAQKNPTAFYLCASSWTEISNQPQHFGDGTRLSIL.

The sample holds a few counts of this clonotype. This chain connects TRBV7-9 to TRBJ2-7, with D perhaps given as TRBD1 or TRBD2 (6 bases each). Germline loops: CDR1 SEHNR, CDR2 FQNEAQ (reference sequence). The CDR3 sequence is 15 residues long. Trimming stripped 5 bases from V and 3 bases from J, with 17 bases between. The CDR3 nucleotides read TGTGCCAGCAGCGAGGGTGAGGGGGGCGTCTACGAGCAGTACTTC. This sequence encodes CASSEGEGGVYEQYF.

This chain connects TRBV30 to TRBJ2-1, with TRBD2 matching over 7 bases. Per germline, CDR1 GTSNPN and CDR2 SVGIG (reference sequence). Trimming at V came to 1 base and at J to 3 bases, leaving 6 bases not matched to a gene. The CDR3 runs to 15 residues. This CDR3 reads CAWSGPAGIYNEQFF. CDR3 coding DNA: TGTGCCTGGAGTGGGCCAGCGGGGATCTACAATGAGCAGTTCTTC.

Ten or more counts support this clonotype. CDR3 in amino acids: CASSFAGSYEQYF. The CDR3 DNA follows: TGTGCCAGCAGCTTCGCGGGATCCTACGAGCAGTACTTC. The chain couples TRBV11-2 to TRBJ2-7; the D gene is possibly TRBD2 (6 bases). V shed 3 bases and J shed 1 base, with 7 bases lying between them. CDR1 SGHAT and CDR2 FQNNGV come from the germline V gene. This CDR3 is 13 amino acids long.

The gene calls are TRBV28 and TRBJ1-2; 10 nucleotides agree with TRBD1. Germline V gene lookup returns CDR1 MDHEN and CDR2 SYDVKM. V shed 6 bases, J shed 9 bases, and the junction held 10 bases outside the gene matches. The CDR3 totals 14 residues. The CDR3 region is CASSPGGTGDSYTF. The CDR3 DNA follows: TGTGCCAGCAGCCCAGGGGGGACAGGGGATAGCTACACCTTC.

Ten or more counts support this clonotype. The V and J genes are TRBV2 and TRBJ2-7; D ambiguous. Looked up from germline, CDR1 is SNHLY and CDR2 is FYNNEI. V lost 2 bases, J lost 0 bases, and 8 bases lay in between. This CDR3 is 14 amino acids long. As DNA, the CDR3 is TGTGCCAGCAGTGAAACACGGTTCTCCTACGAGCAGTACTTC. As protein: CASSETRFSYEQYF.

The V and J genes are TRBV27 and TRBJ2-2; 10 bases align to TRBD1. The germline gives CDR1 MNHEY, CDR2 SMNVEV (reference sequence). The V and J ends lost 4 bases and 4 bases, in that order; junction bases with no gene match: 0. The CDR3 length is 14 residues. The CDR3 here is CASSWTGGTGELFF. The DNA of the CDR3 is TGTGCCAGCAGTTGGACAGGGGGCACCGGGGAGCTGTTTTTT.

In its sample, this clonotype was seen a few times. This chain joins TRBV5-4 and TRBJ2-1; D is unclear. Germline-derived CDR1 and CDR2 are SGHNT and YYREEE (reference sequence). The CDR3 sequence is 16 residues long. Deletions cut 2 bases from V and 0 bases from J, with 12 bases between. DNA of the CDR3: TGTGCCAGCAGCTTCCGACTGAAGAGCTCCTACAATGAGCAGTTCTTC. The encoded protein is CASSFRLKSSYNEQFF. Full variable domain (outside the CDR3, taken from reference TRBV5-4 and TRBJ2-1): ETGVTQSPTHLIKTRGQQVTLRCSSQSGHNTVSWYQQALGQGPQFIFQYYREEENGRGNFPPRFSGLQFPNYSSELNVNALELDDSALYLCASSFRLKSSYNEQFFGPGTRLTVL.

The table lists this clonotype with many counts. A junction end diverges from the germline sequence, so it may reflect a read error. This chain joins TRBV20-1 and TRBJ2-1; 13 nucleotides agree with TRBD2. CDR1 is DFQATT and CDR2 is SNEGSKA in the germline V gene (reference sequence). The CDR3 is 17 residues long. The CDR3 loop reads CSARGRQGLAGYNEQFF. The DNA for the CDR3 is TGCAGTGCAAGAGGGCGGCAGGGACTAGCGGGGTACAATGAGCAGTTCTTC.

This clonotype came up many times. The V call is TRBV12-3 or TRBV12-4, the J call TRBJ1-5; D not resolved. The CDR3 contains 15 residues. V was trimmed by 1 base and J by 7 bases, leaving 14 bases between them. The CDR3 sequence: CASSLGTPGEQPQHF. CDR3 in DNA: TGTGCCAGCAGTTTAGGGACTCCCGGGGAACAGCCCCAGCATTTT.

This clonotype appeared many times. This CDR3 is CASSLFEQFF. In DNA form, the CDR3 reads TGTGCCAGCAGTTTATTTGAGCAGTTCTTC. This chain connects TRBV28 to TRBJ2-1; no definite D call. CDR3 size: 10 residues. The ends were cut back, 1 base at V and 9 bases at J, with 1 base in the middle. CDR1 is MDHEN and CDR2 is SYDVKM in the germline V gene.

This chain links TRBV4-1 with TRBJ1-5, with D perhaps TRBD1 (5 bases). Trimming removed 1 base from V and 6 bases from J, with 16 bases in between. The CDR3 totals 16 residues. Germline CDR1 and CDR2: MGHRA and YSYEKL. The DNA of the CDR3 is TGCGCCAGCAGCCAAGGCTTCAGGGTGGATCCTCAGCCCCAGCATTTT. Its translation: CASSQGFRVDPQPQHF.

Many counts were recorded for this clonotype. This chain uses TRBV20-1 with TRBJ2-7, with TRBD2 matching over 8 bases. Germline CDR1 and CDR2: DFQATT and SNEGSKA (reference sequence). V lost 0 bases to trimming and J lost 7 bases; unmatched junction nucleotides: 5. The CDR3 runs to 13 residues. The CDR3 protein is CSAREGLEWEQYF. The CDR3 DNA reads as TGCAGTGCTAGAGAGGGACTAGAGTGGGAGCAGTACTTC.